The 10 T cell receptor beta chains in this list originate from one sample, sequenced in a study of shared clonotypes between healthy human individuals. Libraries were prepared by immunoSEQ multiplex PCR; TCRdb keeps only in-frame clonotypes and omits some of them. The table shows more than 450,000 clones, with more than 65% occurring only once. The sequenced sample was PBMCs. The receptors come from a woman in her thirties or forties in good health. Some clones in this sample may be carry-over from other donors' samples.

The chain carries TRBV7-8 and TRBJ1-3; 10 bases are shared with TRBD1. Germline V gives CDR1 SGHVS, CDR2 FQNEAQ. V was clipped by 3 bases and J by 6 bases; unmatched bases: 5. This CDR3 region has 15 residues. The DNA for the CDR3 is TGTGCCAGCAGCTTGGGGACAGGGGTATTAAACACCATATATTTT. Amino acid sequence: CASSLGTGVLNTIYF.

CDR3 sequence: CAWSKRYSNQPQHF. CDR3 nucleotide sequence: TGTGCCTGGAGTAAGAGGTATAGCAATCAGCCCCAGCATTTT. This chain joins TRBV30 and TRBJ1-5; no definite D call. Trimming took off 2 bases at V and 0 bases at J, with 8 bases between the two ends. The CDR3 sequence is 14 residues long. In germline, CDR1 is GTSNPN, CDR2 SVGIG (reference sequence).

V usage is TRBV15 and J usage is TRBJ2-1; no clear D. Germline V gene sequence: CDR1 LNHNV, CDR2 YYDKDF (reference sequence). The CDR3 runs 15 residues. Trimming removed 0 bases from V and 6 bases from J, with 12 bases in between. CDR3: CATSRDRWTRNEQFF. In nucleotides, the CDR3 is TGTGCCACCAGCAGAGATCGCTGGACCCGCAATGAGCAGTTCTTC. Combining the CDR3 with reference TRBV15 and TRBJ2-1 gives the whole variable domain DAMVIQNPRYQVTQFGKPVTLSCSQTLNHNVMYWYQQKSSQAPKLLFHYYDKDFNNEADTPDNFQSRRPNTSFCFLDIRSPGLGDTAMYLCATSRDRWTRNEQFFGPGTRLTVL.

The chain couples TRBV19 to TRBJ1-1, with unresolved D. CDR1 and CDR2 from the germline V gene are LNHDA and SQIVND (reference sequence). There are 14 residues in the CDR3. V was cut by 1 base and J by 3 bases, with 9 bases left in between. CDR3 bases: TGTGCCAGTAGTATAGTAGGTAGGGACACTGAAGCTTTCTTT. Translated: CASSIVGRDTEAFF. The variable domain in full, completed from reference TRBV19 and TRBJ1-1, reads DGGITQSPKYLFRKEGQNVTLSCEQNLNHDAMYWYRQDPGQGLRLIYYSQIVNDFQKGDIAEGYSVSREKKESFPLTVTSAQKNPTAFYLCASSIVGRDTEAFFGQGTRLTVV.

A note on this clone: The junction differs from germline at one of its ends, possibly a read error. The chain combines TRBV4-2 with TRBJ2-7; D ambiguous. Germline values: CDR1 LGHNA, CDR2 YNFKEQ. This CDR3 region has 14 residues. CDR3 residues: CASSPTRTSYEQYF. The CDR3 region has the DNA TGTGCCAGCAGCCCGACACGAACTTCCTACGAGCAGTATTTC.

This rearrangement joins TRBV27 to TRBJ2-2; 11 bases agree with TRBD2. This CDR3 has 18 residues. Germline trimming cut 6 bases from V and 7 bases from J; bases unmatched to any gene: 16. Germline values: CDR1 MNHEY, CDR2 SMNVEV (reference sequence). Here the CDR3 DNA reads TGTGCCAGCAGATCCCTTGGGACTAGCGGCAGAAGCGGCGGGGAGCTGTTTTTT. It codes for CASRSLGTSGRSGGELFF.

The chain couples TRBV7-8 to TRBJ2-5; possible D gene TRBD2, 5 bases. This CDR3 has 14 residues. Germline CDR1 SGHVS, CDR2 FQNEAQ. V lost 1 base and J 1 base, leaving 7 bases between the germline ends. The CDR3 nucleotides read TGTGCCAGCAGCTTAGAGCGGATCCAAGAGACCCAGTACTTC. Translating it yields CASSLERIQETQYF.

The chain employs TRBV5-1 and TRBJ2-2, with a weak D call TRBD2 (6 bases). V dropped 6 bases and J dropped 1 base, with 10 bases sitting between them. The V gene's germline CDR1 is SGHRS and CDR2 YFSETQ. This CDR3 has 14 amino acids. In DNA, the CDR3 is TGCGCCAGCACGAGCGGGCGGAACACCGGGGAGCTGTTTTTT. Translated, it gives CASTSGRNTGELFF.

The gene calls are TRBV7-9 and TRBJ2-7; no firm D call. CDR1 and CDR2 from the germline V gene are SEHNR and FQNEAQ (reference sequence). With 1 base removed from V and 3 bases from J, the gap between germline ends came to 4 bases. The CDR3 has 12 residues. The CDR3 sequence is CASSLGFYEQYF. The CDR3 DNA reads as TGTGCCAGCAGCTTAGGGTTCTACGAGCAGTACTTC.

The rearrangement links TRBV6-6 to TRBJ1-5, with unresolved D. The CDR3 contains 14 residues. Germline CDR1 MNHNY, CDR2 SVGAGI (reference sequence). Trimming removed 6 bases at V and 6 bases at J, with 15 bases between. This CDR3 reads CASSSHLQGQPQHF. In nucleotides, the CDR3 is TGTGCCAGCAGCTCCCACTTACAAGGTCAGCCCCAGCATTTT.